This T cell receptor beta chain comes out of a study of tumor-infiltrating lymphocytes in primary liver carcinoma. The germline gives CDR1 SEHNR, CDR2 FQNEAQ (reference sequence). The CDR3 runs 15 residues. Study-wide results and limits: The top-250-clone fraction was significantly higher in tumors than in blood (p = 0.039). Just about 7.5-25% of leading clones were found in every one of five regions.

Total RNA amounting to approximately 460 ng was the source from which TCR beta cDNA was made with a constant-region primer. Generation of the TCR beta libraries relied on three nested multiplex PCR rounds using slightly modified ARM-PCR. Primers for the first two PCR rounds were TRBV1-TRBV30 forward primers and a C-beta reverse primer (roughly 10 cycles per round). Each CDR3 protein is one row after TCRdb ran MiXCR on the multiplex PCR reads. The sample includes 20,000 to 30,000 distinct CDR3 sequences, around three quarters of them seen just once. Points on this clonotype: What it binds is unknown. The junction departs from the called germline gene at one end, perhaps through a read error.

The tissue used was unsorted bulk material of 20-30 mg. RNA and DNA were co-extracted from it with the AllPrep DNA/RNA mini kit. The chain couples TRBV7-9 to TRBJ2-7; TRBD1 agrees at 9 bases. Material: liver tumor tissue from sampling region 3. Subset given: tumor region T3, left-lateral pole. This clonotype was sampled from a man aged 35 to 55 with primary liver carcinoma and hepatitis B virus infection. The CDR3, as DNA: TGTGTCAGCAGCGATATGGGACAGGGATTATCCGAGCAGTACTTC. Amino acid sequence: CVSSDMGQGLSEQYF.